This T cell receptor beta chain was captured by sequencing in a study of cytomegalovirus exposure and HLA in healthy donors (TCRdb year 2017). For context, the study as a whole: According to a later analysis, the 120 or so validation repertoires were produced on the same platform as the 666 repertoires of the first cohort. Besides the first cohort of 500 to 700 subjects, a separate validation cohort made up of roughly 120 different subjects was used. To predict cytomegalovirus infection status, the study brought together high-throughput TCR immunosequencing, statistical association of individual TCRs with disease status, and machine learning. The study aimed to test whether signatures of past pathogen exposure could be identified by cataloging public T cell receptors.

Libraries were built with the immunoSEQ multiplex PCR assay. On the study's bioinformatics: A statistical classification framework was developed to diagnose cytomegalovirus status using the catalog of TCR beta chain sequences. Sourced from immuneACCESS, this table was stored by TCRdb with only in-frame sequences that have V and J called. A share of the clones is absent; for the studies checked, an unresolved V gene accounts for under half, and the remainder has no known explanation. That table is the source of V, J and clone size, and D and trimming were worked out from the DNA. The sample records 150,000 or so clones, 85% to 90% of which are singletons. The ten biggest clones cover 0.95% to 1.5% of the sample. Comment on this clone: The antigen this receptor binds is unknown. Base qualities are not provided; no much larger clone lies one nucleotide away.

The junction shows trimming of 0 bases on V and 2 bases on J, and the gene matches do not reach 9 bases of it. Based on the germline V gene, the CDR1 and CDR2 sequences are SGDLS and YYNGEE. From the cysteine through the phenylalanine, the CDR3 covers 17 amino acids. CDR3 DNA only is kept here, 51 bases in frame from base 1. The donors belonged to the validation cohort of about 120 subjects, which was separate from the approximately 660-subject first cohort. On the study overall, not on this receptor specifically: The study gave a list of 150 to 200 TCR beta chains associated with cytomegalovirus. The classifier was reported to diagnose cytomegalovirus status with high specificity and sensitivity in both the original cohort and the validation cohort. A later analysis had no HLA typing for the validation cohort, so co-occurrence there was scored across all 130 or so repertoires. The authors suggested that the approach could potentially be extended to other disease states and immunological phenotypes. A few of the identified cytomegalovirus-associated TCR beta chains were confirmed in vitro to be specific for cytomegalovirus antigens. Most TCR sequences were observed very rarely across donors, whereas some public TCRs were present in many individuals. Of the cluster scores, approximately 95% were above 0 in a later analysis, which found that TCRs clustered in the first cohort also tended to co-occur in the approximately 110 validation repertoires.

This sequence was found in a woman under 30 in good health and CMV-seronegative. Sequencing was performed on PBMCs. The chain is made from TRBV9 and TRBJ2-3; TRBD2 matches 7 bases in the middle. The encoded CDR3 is CASSVGRSGGLTDTQYF. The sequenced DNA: TGTGCCAGCAGCGTAGGGAGATCGGGGGGTCTCACAGATACGCAGTATTTT.